This entry describes one T cell receptor beta chain. The antigen is not known. The repertoire was sequenced with immunoSEQ multiplex PCR; TCRdb's copy has only in-frame clones and lacks some. Here the sample spans about 1,900 clones, less than 25% being singletons. The data stem from a study of T cells in localized non-small cell lung cancer. Study results and caveats: Because sequencing included only one region (of the tumor), heterogeneity remains possible. Paired adjacent lung recovered a median roughly 60 of the top 100 tumor clones.

The V gene end was trimmed by 3 bases and the J gene end by 6 bases; junction bases not matched to a gene: 11. The CDR3 covers 17 residues. Germline values: CDR1 MGHRA, CDR2 YSYEKL. The specimen comprised lung tumor tissue, sampled before any cancer treatment. This sequence joins TRBV4-1 and TRBJ2-1; the match to TRBD2 covers 10 bases. The receptor's source is a woman aged 35 to 70 with stage I lung adenocarcinoma. This chain's CDR3 is CASSHTKEERGGNEQFF. CDR3 DNA sequence: TGCGCCAGCAGCCACACTAAGGAGGAGCGGGGGGGCAATGAGCAGTTCTTC.